Shown below are 15 T cell receptor beta chains from a single sample sequenced in a study of CD8+CD57+ T cells in acquired aplastic anemia (dated by TCRdb to the late 2010s). The patients picked for sequencing were ones in whom flow cytometry had shown an expansion of CD8+CD57+ cells. The sequencing machine was an Illumina HiSeq 2000. Profiling of TCR beta VDJ combinations and CDR3 sequences used genomic DNA as the template. The public sequencing data were trimmed at Q25 with fastp and processed into clonotypes with MiXCR by TCRdb, which kept only in-frame beta chains. Here each entry gathers all rows of one CDR3 protein and keeps the most common genes and DNA. The sample table records 450,000 to 550,000 distinct CDR3 sequences; under 40% of these occur just once. The ten top clones hold approximately 0.82% of the sample. Sequencing was performed on sorted CD4+, CD8+, or CD8+CD57+ T cells (not recorded which) from PBMCs. These receptors all stem from a human donor with aplastic anemia.

This clonotype was seen a handful of times. This may be a read error: a much more frequent sequence differs by one nucleotide. The chain links TRBV2 to TRBJ2-1; 8 nucleotides align to TRBD1. CDR3 length: 13 residues. V lost 4 bases to trimming and J lost 7 bases; unmatched junction nucleotides: 3. CDR1 is SNHLY and CDR2 is FYNNEI in the germline V gene. The CDR3: CASSGRGRNEQFF. In DNA form, the CDR3 reads TGTGCCAGCAGTGGCAGGGGGCGGAATGAGCAGTTCTTC. The full variable domain, with the rest looked up from reference TRBV2 and TRBJ2-1, is EPEVTQTPSHQVTQMGQEVILRCVPISNHLYFYWYRQILGQKVEFLVSFYNNEISEKSEIFDDQFSVERPDGSNFTLKIRSTKLEDSAMYFCASSGRGRNEQFFGPGTRLTVL.

In its sample, this clonotype was seen many times. The chain joins TRBV12-3 or TRBV12-4 to TRBJ1-6; D is perhaps TRBD1 (5 bases). This CDR3 spans 13 amino acids. Trimming took off 6 bases at V and 9 bases at J, with 12 bases between the two ends. The CDR3 DNA is TGTGCCAGCAGAACCAGGGCGGTTTCACCCCTCCACTTT. Its protein product is CASRTRAVSPLHF.

The gene calls are TRBV6-1 and TRBJ2-2; D possibly corresponds to TRBD1 (7 bases). Trimming took 6 bases from V and 2 from J, leaving 16 bases between them. The germline gives CDR1 MNHNS, CDR2 SASEGT. The CDR3 extends over 16 amino acids. The chain's CDR3 is CASRPPGGTNTGELFF. The CDR3 DNA follows: TGTGCCAGCAGACCACCAGGGGGGACTAACACCGGGGAGCTGTTTTTT.

The chain recombines TRBV19 with TRBJ1-2, with TRBD1 matching over 7 bases. The J segment lost 4 bases and the V segment lost 8 bases, leaving 10 bases of the junction unmatched. The CDR3 is made up of 14 amino acids. Germline V CDR1 and CDR2: LNHDA, SQIVND (reference sequence). Here the CDR3 DNA reads TGTGCCAGTGTCTCACTGGGACAGTTCTATGGCTACACCTTC. It specifies CASVSLGQFYGYTF.

The rearrangement uses TRBV3-1 and TRBJ2-1; 9 positions match TRBD2. This CDR3 has 15 amino acids. Germline CDR1 reads LGHDT; CDR2 reads YNNKEL (reference sequence). J was trimmed by 12 bases and V by 6 bases; bases with no gene match: 15. DNA for the CDR3: TGTGCCAGCAGTGAGAGCGGGGGGCCCCAACATGGGCAGTTCTTC. Encoded protein: CASSESGGPQHGQFF.

This clonotype has just a few counts. The chain uses TRBV9 and TRBJ1-1; 7 bases are a match to TRBD1. The CDR3 has 13 residues. The germline V gene encodes CDR1 SGDLS and CDR2 YYNGEE. V was clipped by 6 bases and J by 8 bases; unmatched bases: 10. The chain's CDR3 is CASNQGGTAEAFF. The CDR3 DNA follows: TGTGCCAGCAACCAAGGTGGGACAGCCGAAGCTTTCTTT. The whole variable domain, filled in from reference TRBV9 and TRBJ1-1, reads DSGVTQTPKHLITATGQRVTLRCSPRSGDLSVYWYQQSLDQGLQFLIQYYNGEERAKGNILERFSAQQFPDLHSELNLSSLELGDSALYFCASNQGGTAEAFFGQGTRLTVV.

This clonotype has a count of ten or more. The chain is built from TRBV7-2 and TRBJ1-3, with D uncertain. The V and J ends lost 1 base and 2 bases respectively, with 9 bases between them. Germline V gene lookup returns CDR1 SGHTA and CDR2 FQGNSA. The CDR3 is 15 amino acids. CDR3 DNA: TGTGCCAGCAGCTTAGTGACGGAAGCTGGAAACACCATATATTTT. Its protein product is CASSLVTEAGNTIYF.

The rearrangement joins TRBV20-1 to TRBJ2-2, with TRBD2 matching 9 bases. The germline CDR1 and CDR2 sequences are DFQATT and SNEGSKA (reference sequence). The J segment lost 4 bases and the V segment lost 3 bases, leaving 9 bases of the junction unmatched. The CDR3 extends over 16 amino acids. DNA of the CDR3: TGCAGTGCTAGTCTATCGGGACTAGCAACCACCGGGGAGCTGTTTTTT. Translation gives CSASLSGLATTGELFF.

In this sample, this clonotype turned up many times. The V and J genes are TRBV7-8 and TRBJ1-5; D not certain. Looked up from germline, CDR1 is SGHVS and CDR2 is FQNEAQ. The CDR3 has 16 amino acids. V was clipped by 5 bases and J by 1 base, with 15 bases between them. Here the CDR3 reads CASSARRLLSNQPQHF. The CDR3 DNA reads as TGTGCCAGCAGCGCCCGACGACTTCTAAGCAATCAGCCCCAGCATTTT.

The sample holds many counts of this clonotype. This sequence joins TRBV7-9 and TRBJ1-2, with D unresolved. This CDR3 is built from 15 residues. The V gene lost 5 bases and the J gene lost 4 bases, with 17 bases spanning the gap. Germline V CDR1 and CDR2: SEHNR, FQNEAQ (reference sequence). The CDR3 region has the DNA TGTGCCAGCAGCCAGTCAGGCCGATTTCTCTATGGCTACACCTTC. It specifies CASSQSGRFLYGYTF.

In its sample, this clonotype was seen once. The rearrangement uses TRBV20-1 and TRBJ1-2, with no clear D. V lost 6 bases to trimming and J lost 3 bases, with 11 bases between them. Per the germline V gene, CDR1 is DFQATT and CDR2 is SNEGSKA (reference sequence). The CDR3 totals 12 residues. CDR3 nucleotides: TGCAGTGCGGGCCGGACGGACTATGGCTACACCTTC. It yields the protein CSAGRTDYGYTF.

In regard to this clonotype: A much larger clone lies a single base off, so this may be a read error. The CDR3 does not end in the conserved phenylalanine or tryptophan, so this is likely a read error. V and J are TRBV19 and TRBJ2-5; D not resolved. The CDR3 sequence is 14 residues long. Germline V gene sequence: CDR1 LNHDA, CDR2 SQIVND (reference sequence). V gave up 3 bases and J gave up 5 bases, with 13 bases separating them. The CDR3 sequence: CASSIGGFGETQYL. The DNA of the CDR3 is TGTGCCAGTAGTATCGGCGGATTCGGCGAGACCCAGTACCTC.

V gene TRBV2 combines with J gene TRBJ2-3, with D perhaps matching TRBD2 (5 bases). Looked up from germline, CDR1 is SNHLY and CDR2 is FYNNEI. The CDR3 runs 13 residues. Trimming removed 6 bases at V and 5 bases at J, with 12 bases between. This chain's CDR3 is CASSSSPEDTQYF. CDR3 coding DNA: TGTGCCAGCAGCTCTAGCCCCGAAGATACGCAGTATTTT.

This clonotype was counted at least ten times. The chain is built from TRBV7-8 and TRBJ2-5; D ambiguous. Germline V lookup: CDR1 SGHVS, CDR2 FQNEAQ. The V end lost 1 base, the J end lost 5 bases, and 11 bases lay between the germline ends. The CDR3 is made up of 14 amino acids. In DNA form, the CDR3 reads TGTGCCAGCAGCTTAGGGCTAGGTTTCGAGACCCAGTACTTC. It yields the protein CASSLGLGFETQYF.

The J gene is TRBJ1-4, the V gene TRBV5-1; TRBD1 matches at 9 bases. Germline CDR1 reads SGHRS; CDR2 reads YFSETQ. The CDR3 spans 15 residues. V was pared by 2 bases and J by 8 bases, with 7 bases of the junction left unmatched. This CDR3 is CASSFNRGLGEKLFF. The CDR3 DNA follows: TGCGCCAGCAGCTTCAACAGGGGGCTAGGGGAAAAACTGTTTTTT. Full variable domain (rest looked up from reference TRBV5-1 and TRBJ1-4): KAGVTQTPRYLIKTRGQQVTLSCSPISGHRSVSWYQQTPGQGLQFLFEYFSETQRNKGNFPGRFSGRQFSNSRSEMNVSTLELGDSALYLCASSFNRGLGEKLFFGSGTQLSVL.